This T cell receptor (beta chain) is drawn from a study of cytomegalovirus exposure and HLA in healthy donors. Across the study: Assignment to the Caucasian-associated ancestry cluster applied to approximately 80% of the approximately 380 genotyped donors. Overall study results and limits: The majority of TCR sequences were rare, yet some public TCRs appeared in many donors. In a later analysis, specific HLA alleles were associated with 15,000 to 20,000 TCR beta sequences at a 0.05 false discovery rate.

V was cut by 3 bases and J by 1 base, with 7 bases left in between. Germline CDR1 and CDR2: GTSNPN and SVGIG (reference sequence). The CDR3 is 14 residues long. This clone was recorded only once. The antigen is unknown. With 60 Vbeta and 13 Jbeta primers, the PCR was carried out. Data came from immunoSEQ multiplex PCR; TCRdb stores just in-frame clones and leaves some out. The sample carries 110,000 or so clones, around 68% recorded once. The chain is built from TRBV30 and TRBJ2-6; D gene ambiguous. The material sequenced was PBMCs. This sequence was found in a woman aged 50 to 65 in good health and CMV-seropositive. The CDR3 nucleotides read TGTGCCTGGAGGGGCCCTTCTGGGGCCAACGTCCTGACTTTC. Encoded protein: CAWRGPSGANVLTF.